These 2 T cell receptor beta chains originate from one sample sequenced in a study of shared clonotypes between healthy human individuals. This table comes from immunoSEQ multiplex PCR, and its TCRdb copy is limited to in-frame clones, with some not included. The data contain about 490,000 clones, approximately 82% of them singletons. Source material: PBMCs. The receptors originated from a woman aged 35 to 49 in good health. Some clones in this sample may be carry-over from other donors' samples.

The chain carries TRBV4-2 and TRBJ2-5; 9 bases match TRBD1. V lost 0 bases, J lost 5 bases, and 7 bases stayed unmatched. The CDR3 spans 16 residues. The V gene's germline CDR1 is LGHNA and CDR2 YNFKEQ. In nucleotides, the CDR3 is TGTGCCAGCAGCCAAGAAGAGACAGGGGGGTGGGAGACCCAGTACTTC. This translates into CASSQEETGGWETQYF.

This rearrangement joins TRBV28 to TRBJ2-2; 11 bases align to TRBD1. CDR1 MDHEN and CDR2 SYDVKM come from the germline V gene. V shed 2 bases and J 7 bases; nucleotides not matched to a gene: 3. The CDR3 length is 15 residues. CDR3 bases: TGTGCCAGCAGTTTAGCCGGGACAGGGGGCGGGGAGCTGTTTTTT. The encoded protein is CASSLAGTGGGELFF.